The clone carrying this T cell receptor (beta chain) occurred many times. Its antigen remains unidentified. The data stem from a study of CD8 T cells in ankylosing spondylitis. Study-wide findings and caveats: Relatively scarce in peripheral blood, disease-linked clones were CD8+. There was reportedly significant enrichment of clones that were disease-linked in matched ankylosing spondylitis synovial fluid. About 8 highly homologous variants formed a TCR beta motif that appeared characteristic of ankylosing spondylitis blood.

Germline V gene data show CDR1 as MDHEN and CDR2 as SYDVKM. This CDR3 contains 11 residues. Between the trimmed V and J ends, which lost 3 bases and 8 bases, there was a span of 7 bases. The authors made TCR beta libraries by quantitative 5'-RACE with molecular barcodes. TCRdb passed the 5' RACE reads through MiXCR, listing each CDR3 protein once. The sample comprises about 220,000 distinct CDR3 sequences, just under 7.5% of which are singletons, and approximately 15% rests with the top ten. The sequencing sample was made of blood, either unsorted or a sorted T cell fraction (not recorded which). This TCR was sampled from a male donor with ankylosing spondylitis. This rearrangement joins TRBV28 to TRBJ1-1; D might be TRBD1 (5 bases). Here the CDR3 reads CASSFGDEAFF. The CDR3 DNA sequence: TGTGCCAGCAGTTTTGGGGACGAAGCTTTCTTT.